This T cell receptor (beta chain) was documented in a study of shared clonotypes between healthy human individuals. This CDR3 region has 14 residues. Germline CDR1 reads SGHTA; CDR2 reads FQGNSA. Trimming removed 4 bases from V and 5 bases from J, with 14 bases in between. CD4+ cells underwent separation, giving CD45RA+ naive and CD45RA-negative memory subsets. Here immunoSEQ multiplex PCR was the method, and the copy in TCRdb shows in-frame clones only, minus some. The repertoire holds 2 million to 2.5 million clones, with about nine tenths as singletons. Sequenced sample: naive CD4+ T cells from PBMCs. Indicated subset: CD45RA+ positively selected. This clonotype originated in a man in his late teens or twenties in good health. Some clones in this sample may be carry-over from other donors' samples. The chain employs TRBV7-2 and TRBJ2-5; tentatively, D is TRBD2 (6 bases). CDR3 DNA: TGTGCCAGCAGCTCTACCGGGACTGGGGAGACCCAGTACTTC. Translating it yields CASSSTGTGETQYF. Complete variable domain (other parts from reference TRBV7-2 and TRBJ2-5): GAGVSQSPSNKVTEKGKDVELRCDPISGHTALYWYRQSLGQGLEFLIYFQGNSAPDKSGLPSDRFSAERTGGSVSTLTIQRTQQEDSAVYLCASSSTGTGETQYFGPGTRLLVL.